This record looks at one T cell receptor beta chain sequence and its context. Its antigen is currently not known. The input lacks base qualities; no much larger clone sits a single base away. The entry originates in a study of human T cells and chemical hapten exposure (dated by TCRdb to 2020 to 2022). Study-level background: For sensitization, 2% DPC in acetone was applied to an approximately 2 cm by approximately 2 cm area of upper inner arm skin. Throughout the roughly 24-week study period, patients were also given weekly therapeutic DPC doses on the scalp. Patch testing was performed on the upper back with Finn chambers containing 0.01% DPC, and the patch tests were scored after 6 days according to International Contact Dermatitis Research Group standards. Most of the patients in the cohort were female, and the cohort covered alopecia areata with under or over 50% scalp involvement, alopecia totalis and alopecia universalis. Libraries were pooled for sequencing, and variation in per-sample TCR yields was attributed mainly to small differences in library volumes within the pool. The study tracked peripheral blood TCR repertoire changes in vivo during primary and secondary sensitization to the hapten diphenylcyclopropenone (DPC) in alopecia patients. Blood samples were taken from patients before sensitization (week 0) and then at 2, 6 and about 24 weeks after DPC sensitization. Blood for TCR sequencing was provided by twenty-nine alopecia patients at one to four time points (pre-sensitization, 2, 6 and 24 weeks). Here is what the overall study found, with its caveats: Significantly more large CDR3 similarity clusters were formed by expanded TCRs than by pre-sensitization or healthy control sets, consistent with antigen-driven responses. All patients had alopecia, a presumed autoimmune disease, so their immune response might differ from that of healthy individuals. DPC sensitization did not change how many TCRs were above 1 in 1000 frequency, and no evidence was found of alterations in global repertoire structure. The number of PT1 expanded TCRs positively correlated with patch test score, significant at thresholds 8, 16 and 32 but not 4. After repeated subsampling, the strength of the expansion versus patch-test correlation and the threshold at which it became significant changed.

The time point tag for this specimen amounts to: pre-sensitization, week 0. The treatment or condition tag for this specimen amounts to: therapeutic diphenylcyclopropenone sensitization with weekly scalp DPC. At every patch-test visit, the blood draw took place before the patch test was put on. To be eligible, patients had to be aged 18 to 70, diagnosed with alopecia and judged suitable for DPC therapy, while pregnant patients were excluded. Total RNA was extracted from unfractionated whole blood that had been collected in Tempus Blood RNA tubes. Library generation was performed with RACE. Sequencing relied on a NextSeq 500. During library preparation, unique molecular identifiers were attached to individual cDNA molecules so that TCRs could be counted in a quantitative, reproducible way. From each blood RNA sample, both TCR alpha and TCR beta chains were sequenced. The authors' pipeline ran thus. A median of about 87,000 TCRs per sample was observed, with a range of 23,224 to 690,600. V, J and CDR3 annotation of the TCR reads was carried out using the Decombinator software suite. To make PS versus PT1 abundance plots, every sample was subsampled to the same number of TCRs (28,000). TCRs were defined as expanded if absent before sensitization and observed at least eight times at the 2-week time point. TCRdb trimmed public reads at Q25 via fastp, called clones via MiXCR and kept in-frame beta chains. Records with the same CDR3 protein are collapsed into one entry carrying the most frequent genes and DNA. TCRdb's processing, not the authors' own work, is the source of the V and J calls. Present in this sample are approximately 370,000 distinct CDR3 sequences, about 5% of which were seen just once. The ten largest clones take up roughly 8.2% of the sample.

Via the germline V gene (reference sequence), CDR1 is SEHNR and CDR2 FQNEAQ. Trimming removed 5 bases from V and 3 bases from J, leaving 14 bases between the germline ends. From the cysteine through the phenylalanine, the CDR3 covers 16 amino acids. Left in the record is the CDR3 DNA by itself, 48 bases read in frame from the first base. The input for sequencing was whole blood, taken in connection with sensitization to the hapten diphenylcyclopropenone (DPC). The origin of this receptor is a woman between 18 and 29 years old with alopecia areata. Some clones in this sample may be carry-over from other donors' samples. This receptor chain uses TRBV7-9 and TRBJ1-6, and possibly TRBD1, on 5 matching bases. This receptor has the CDR3 CASSEAGGFYNSPLHF. The DNA reads as follows: TGTGCCAGCAGCGAAGCCGGGGGTTTCTATAATTCACCCCTCCACTTT.